The present entry profiles one T cell receptor beta chain with its context. At one boundary the junction diverges from the germline segment, which might be a read error. Produced via immunoSEQ multiplex PCR; TCRdb's table is partial and in-frame only. The top ten hold less than 25% of the sample, which has roughly 13,000 clones, less than 75% seen once. This specimen comes from a study of blood T cell repertoires in COVID-19. The CDR3 has 15 residues. Germline V gene lookup returns CDR1 MDHEN and CDR2 SYDVKM. The sequence was collected from a boy aged 2-9 years with active or convalescent COVID-19. The sequenced sample consisted of peripheral blood. The chain recombines TRBV28 with TRBJ1-1, with 10 bases matching TRBD1. Here the CDR3 reads CASSLWTGGVIETFF. CDR3 in DNA: TGTGCCAGCAGTCTTTGGACAGGGGGAGTTATTGAAACTTTCTTT.